Listed below are T cell receptor beta chains from one sample, sequenced in a study of blood T cell repertoires in COVID-19. Only in-frame clones appear in the TCRdb table, and some are missing; sequencing was by immunoSEQ multiplex PCR. The sample has tens of thousands of clones; around nine tenths are singletons. Input material: peripheral blood. The receptor set was obtained from a human donor in a cohort sampled during active COVID-19. CDR3s include the opening cysteine and the closing phenylalanine or tryptophan. A D gene is named only where the DNA matches it firmly.

>TRBD1|TRBV14|TRBJ2-1
TGTGCCAGCAGCCAAGTCAGGGGGAATGAGCAGTTCTTC
CASSQVRGNEQFF
>.|TRBV3-1/TRBV3-2|TRBJ1-2
TGTGCCAGCAGCCAAGTGCAGGATGGCTACACCTTC
CASSQVQDGYTF
>TRBD2|TRBV5-4|TRBJ2-5
TGTGCCAGCAGCAACGGGAGGGCAGAGACCCAGTACTTC
CASSNGRAETQYF
>TRBD1|TRBV4-3|TRBJ2-1
TGCGCCAGCAGCCAATCGTGGACAGGGGGCGATGAGCAGTTCTTC
CASSQSWTGGDEQFF
>.|TRBV10-2|TRBJ2-5
TGCGCCAGCAGTCGGACAGCGGGGGAGACCCAGTACTTC
CASSRTAGETQYF
>TRBD1|TRBV11-2|TRBJ2-2
TGTGCCAGCAGCAAACCGGGACAGGGGGCCGTTGCATGGGAGCTGTTTTTT
CASSKPGQGAVAWELFF
>TRBD1|TRBV28|TRBJ2-5
TGTGCCAGCAGTTTATCACAGGGGCCATTAAAGGAGACCCAGTACTTC
CASSLSQGPLKETQYF
>.|TRBV9|TRBJ2-3
TGTGCCAGCAGCGTAGGTAGGGGTGATACGCAGTATTTT
CASSVGRGDTQYF
>TRBD2|TRBV7-2|TRBJ2-3
TGTGCCAGCAGCGAGGGACTAGCGGGCCCAGATACGCAGTATTTT
CASSEGLAGPDTQYF
>.|TRBV19|TRBJ2-5
TGTGCCAGTAGTATCTCGGCGCAGAGCGGAGAGACCCAGTACTTC
CASSISAQSGETQYF
>.|TRBV28|TRBJ2-1
TGTGCCAGCAGCACCGCCGGGCTCGACTATCTCGATGAGCAGTTCTTC
CASSTAGLDYLDEQFF
>.|TRBV7-7|TRBJ2-1
TGTGCCAGCAGCTCCGAACCCGGGGGAGACAATGAGCAGTTCTTC
CASSSEPGGDNEQFF
>.|TRBV27|TRBJ2-7
TGTGCCAGCAGTTTTACAGGGCGGTCCGAGGAGCAGTACTTC
CASSFTGRSEEQYF